Reported below is one T cell receptor (beta chain). The CDR3 does not close with the conserved phenylalanine or tryptophan, likely indicating a read error. Making TCR beta cDNA involved around 540 ng total RNA and a constant-region primer. Three rounds of nested multiplex PCR with slightly modified ARM-PCR produced TCR beta libraries. It was with TRBV1-TRBV30 forward primers and a C-beta reverse primer that the first two PCR rounds were run, at approximately 10 cycles each. TCRdb redid the calling of the multiplex PCR reads with MiXCR, one entry per CDR3 protein. Found here are about 190,000 distinct CDR3 sequences, about 82% of them singletons; the top ten hold approximately 18%. This sample is part of a study of tumor-infiltrating lymphocytes in primary liver carcinoma. Germline V CDR1 and CDR2: SGHVS, FQNEAQ. There are 11 residues in the CDR3. Without any cell sorting, roughly 20-32 mg of bulk tissue yielded co-extracted RNA and DNA.

What was sequenced was tumor tissue from primary liver carcinoma. V usage is TRBV7-8 and J usage is TRBJ2-7; D is unclear. The TCR was taken from a man aged 35 to 55 with primary liver carcinoma and hepatitis B virus infection. The CDR3 DNA sequence: TGTGTCAGCATCTTATCCTACGAGCAGTACTCC. This gives the protein CVSILSYEQYS.